The rows below give T cell receptor beta chains drawn from one sample of a study of T cell responses to AZD1222 COVID-19 vaccine. Sequenced by immunoSEQ multiplex PCR; TCRdb stores in-frame clones only, minus some. The sample lists roughly 120,000 clones; approximately 85% were seen once. The source material was peripheral blood, sampled on day 0 of AZD1222 vaccination. Receptors originate from an adult in good health. The CDR3 runs from the conserved cysteine through the conserved F or W. A D gene is named only where the DNA matches it firmly. Clone size is shown for a subset of rows, as once, few, many or a class of expanded clone.

J: TRBJ1-4
size: once
V: TRBV28
D: TRBD1
CDR3: CASSPRTGRIVEKLFF
DNA: TGTGCCAGCAGTCCACGGACAGGGAGGATTGTAGAAAAACTGTTTTTT

J: TRBJ2-5
size: NA
V: TRBV19
D: NA
CDR3: CASSEGGATTQYF
DNA: TGTGCCAGTTCCGAAGGGGGGGCTACGACCCAGTACTTC

J: TRBJ2-4
size: NA
V: TRBV18
D: NA
CDR3: CASSRDIGIQYF
DNA: TGTGCCAGCTCCCGGGACATTGGGATTCAGTACTTC